The present TCR beta chain was sequenced within a study of blood T cell repertoires in COVID-19. The wider study: Collection of acute and convalescent COVID-19 samples took place in the United States, Italy and Spain. The analysed material was cDNA or gDNA that came from T cells, B-cell-depleted T cells, or PBMCs.

As handled by the study authors: By means of reference gene primer amplification, nucleated cell counts were estimated. The table came from immunoSEQ multiplex PCR; TCRdb's copy has only in-frame clones and leaves some out. D and trimming were read from the DNA, whereas the V and J calls and clone size are those reported in that table. The data contain roughly 200,000 clones, about 87% of them seen just once; the ten biggest clones take up under 4.5%. From germline, CDR1 is MNHEY and CDR2 SVGAGI. V lost 10 bases and J lost 3, with 18 bases in between. This CDR3 region has 14 residues. The sample was peripheral blood. This receptor was obtained from a woman under 40 with acute or convalescent COVID-19. The chain couples TRBV6-5 to TRBJ1-2, with D tentatively TRBD1 (5 bases). CDR3: CATAPNGGDYGYTF. In nucleotides, the CDR3 is TGTGCCACAGCACCCAATGGAGGGGACTATGGCTACACCTTC.